This TCR beta chain originates from a study of blood T cell repertoires in COVID-19. Study in general: Sources were T cells, B-cell-depleted T cells, or PBMCs; the material itself was cDNA or gDNA.

Which cohort a participant joined came from the clinical history participants gave. During the 2 weeks before they entered the study, exposed participants had met someone with a PCR-confirmed or clinician-diagnosed COVID-19 case. Study processing details: The authors estimated nucleated cell counts from reference gene primer amplification. Method: immunoSEQ multiplex PCR; TCRdb's copy keeps in-frame clones and lacks some. V, J and clone size are those of that table, while D and trimming were read from the DNA. The sample has about 160,000 clones, approximately 86% seen once. This CDR3 spans 13 amino acids. The V end was cut by 10 bases, the J end by 6 bases, with 16 bases between. CDR1 is LNHDA, CDR2 SQIVND, per germline (reference sequence).

This clonotype originated in a woman aged 40 to 50 who had been exposed to COVID-19. The chain joins TRBV19 to TRBJ1-5; tentative D call: TRBD1 (6 bases). Sequencing was performed on PBMCs or T cells enriched from blood (not recorded which). CDR3 protein: CATGRGMSQPQHF. CDR3 bases: TGTGCCACTGGCAGGGGTATGAGTCAGCCCCAGCATTTT. Full variable domain (outside the CDR3, taken from reference TRBV19 and TRBJ1-5): DGGITQSPKYLFRKEGQNVTLSCEQNLNHDAMYWYRQDPGQGLRLIYYSQIVNDFQKGDIAEGYSVSREKKESFPLTVTSAQKNPTAFYLCATGRGMSQPQHFGDGTRLSIL.